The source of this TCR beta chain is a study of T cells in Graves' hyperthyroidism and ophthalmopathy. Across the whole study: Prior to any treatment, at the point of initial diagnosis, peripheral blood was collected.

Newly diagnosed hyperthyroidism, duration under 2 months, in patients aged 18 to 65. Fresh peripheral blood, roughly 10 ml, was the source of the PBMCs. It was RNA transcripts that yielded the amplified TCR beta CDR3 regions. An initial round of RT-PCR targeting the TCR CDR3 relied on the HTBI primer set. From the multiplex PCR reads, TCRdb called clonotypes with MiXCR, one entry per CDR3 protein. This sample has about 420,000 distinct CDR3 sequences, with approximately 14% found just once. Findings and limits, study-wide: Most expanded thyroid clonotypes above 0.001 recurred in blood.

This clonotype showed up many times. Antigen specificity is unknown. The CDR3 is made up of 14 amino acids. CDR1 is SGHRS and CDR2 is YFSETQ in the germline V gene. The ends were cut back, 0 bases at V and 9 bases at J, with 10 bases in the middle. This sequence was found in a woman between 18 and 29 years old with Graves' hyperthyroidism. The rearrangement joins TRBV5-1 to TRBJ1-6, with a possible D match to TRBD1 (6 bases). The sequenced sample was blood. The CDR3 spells CASSLEGGGSPLHF. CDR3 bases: TGCGCCAGCAGCTTGGAGGGGGGTGGTTCACCCCTCCACTTT.